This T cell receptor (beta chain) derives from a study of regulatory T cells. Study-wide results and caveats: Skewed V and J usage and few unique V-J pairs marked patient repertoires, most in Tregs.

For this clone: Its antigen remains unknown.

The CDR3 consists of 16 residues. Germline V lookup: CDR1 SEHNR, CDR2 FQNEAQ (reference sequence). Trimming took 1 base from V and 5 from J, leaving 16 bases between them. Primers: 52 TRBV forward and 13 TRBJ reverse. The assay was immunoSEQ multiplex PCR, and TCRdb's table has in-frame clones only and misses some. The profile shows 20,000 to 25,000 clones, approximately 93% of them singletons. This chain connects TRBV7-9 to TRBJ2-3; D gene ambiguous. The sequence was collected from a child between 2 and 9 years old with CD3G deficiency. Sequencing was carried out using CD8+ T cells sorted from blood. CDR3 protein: CASSLGLRNDRDTQYF. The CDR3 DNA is TGTGCCAGCAGCTTAGGCCTGAGGAACGATCGAGATACGCAGTATTTT.